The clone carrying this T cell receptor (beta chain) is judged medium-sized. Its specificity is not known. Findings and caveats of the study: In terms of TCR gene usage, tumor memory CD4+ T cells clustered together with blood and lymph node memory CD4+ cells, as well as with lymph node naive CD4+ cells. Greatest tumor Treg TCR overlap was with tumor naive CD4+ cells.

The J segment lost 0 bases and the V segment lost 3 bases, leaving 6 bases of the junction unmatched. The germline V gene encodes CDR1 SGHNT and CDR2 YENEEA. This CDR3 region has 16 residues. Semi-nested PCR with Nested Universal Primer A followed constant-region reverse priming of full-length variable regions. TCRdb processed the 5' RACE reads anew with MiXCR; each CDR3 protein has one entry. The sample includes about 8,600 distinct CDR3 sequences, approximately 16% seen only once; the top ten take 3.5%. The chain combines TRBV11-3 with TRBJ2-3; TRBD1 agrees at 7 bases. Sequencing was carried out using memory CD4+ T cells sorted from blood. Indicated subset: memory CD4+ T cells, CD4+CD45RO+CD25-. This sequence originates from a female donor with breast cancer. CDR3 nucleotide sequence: TGTGCCAGCAGCTTGACAGAGGGGGCTAGCACAGATACGCAGTATTTT. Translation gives CASSLTEGASTDTQYF.